The present T cell receptor beta chain was sequenced within a study of shared clonotypes between healthy human individuals. About the study: The composition of the donors was a couple of women and a few men aged 18 to 49.

Looked up from germline, CDR1 is SGHNT and CDR2 is YYREEE (reference sequence). The V end lost 4 bases, the J end lost 0 bases, and 15 bases lay between the germline ends. This CDR3 is 16 amino acids long. Unsorted PBMC DNA went through sequencing on ten immunoSEQ deep assay plates. Using immunoSEQ multiplex PCR, the repertoire was profiled, and TCRdb retains in-frame clones only, with some absent. The table records around 510,000 clones, around 77% of them present only once. There were only Caucasian adults among the donors, and all lived in Nashville, Tennessee. Researchers drew on roughly 82 million PBMCs for genomic DNA from unsorted samples.

The chain is built from TRBV5-4 and TRBJ2-3; unclear D gene. The clonotype originates from a woman aged 40 to 55 in good health. Some clones in this sample may be carry-over from other donors' samples. Sequencing was carried out using PBMCs. Here the CDR3 DNA reads TGTGCCAGCAGCCCCGGACGGCAATCTAGCACAGATACGCAGTATTTT. Translated: CASSPGRQSSTDTQYF.